The 18 T cell receptor beta chains below were found in one sample sequenced in a study of multiple sclerosis patients with progressive multifocal leukoencephalopathy. Sequencing used immunoSEQ multiplex PCR; TCRdb keeps in-frame clones, though not all of them. The sample records about 30,000 clones, nearly 95% being singletons. Specified time point: before natalizumab initiation. The sequenced sample was PBMCs. The receptor source for this set is a man younger than 45 with multiple sclerosis.

The rearrangement uses TRBV5-6 and TRBJ2-5, with D uncertain. CDR1 and CDR2 from the germline V gene are SGHDT and YYEEEE. The CDR3 length is 16 residues. The V end was cut by 0 bases, the J end by 2 bases, with 14 bases between. CDR3 DNA sequence: TGTGCCAGCAGCTTGGTTGTTCGAGATCTTCAAGAGACCCAGTACTTC. Residues: CASSLVVRDLQETQYF. The full variable domain, its missing parts supplied by reference TRBV5-6 and TRBJ2-5, is DAGVTQSPTHLIKTRGQQVTLRCSPKSGHDTVSWYQQALGQGPQFIFQYYEEEERQRGNFPDRFSGHQFPNYSSELNVNALLLGDSALYLCASSLVVRDLQETQYFGPGTRLLVL.

This chain links TRBV13 with TRBJ1-1, with 7 nucleotides matching TRBD1. The CDR3 sequence is 16 residues long. Germline CDR1 and CDR2: PRHDT and FYEKMQ (reference sequence). J lost 2 bases, V lost 2 bases, and 8 bases had no gene match. This CDR3 is CASSLTGVQLNTEAFF. Here the CDR3 DNA reads TGTGCCAGCAGCTTAACAGGGGTGCAGTTAAACACTGAAGCTTTCTTT.

This sequence joins TRBV4-1 and TRBJ2-1, with D possibly being TRBD1 (6 bases). The V end was cut by 1 base, the J end by 2 bases, with 12 bases between. Germline lookup yields CDR1 MGHRA and CDR2 YSYEKL. The CDR3 consists of 16 residues. The CDR3 sequence: CASSQGAGDPYNEQFF. Here the CDR3 DNA reads TGCGCCAGCAGCCAAGGGGCAGGGGACCCCTACAATGAGCAGTTCTTC.

This sequence joins TRBV30 and TRBJ1-2; 7 bases align to TRBD1. This CDR3 is 13 amino acids long. Trimming took 4 bases from V and 2 from J; bases not matched to a gene: 4. From germline, CDR1 is GTSNPN and CDR2 SVGIG (reference sequence). CDR3 residues: CAWNRDSNYGYTF. CDR3 nucleotides: TGTGCCTGGAACCGGGACAGCAACTATGGCTACACCTTC.

The V gene is TRBV19, the J gene TRBJ2-7; maybe TRBD2 (6 bases). In germline, CDR1 is LNHDA, CDR2 SQIVND (reference sequence). V was shortened by 4 bases and J by 1 base, with 14 bases between the two germline ends. The CDR3 extends over 15 amino acids. The CDR3 reads CASSTSGLLSYEQYF. DNA of the CDR3: TGTGCCAGTAGTACCTCGGGACTGTTATCCTACGAGCAGTACTTC.

The rearrangement uses TRBV5-6 and TRBJ1-5; the D gene is possibly TRBD1 (6 bases). Germline V gene data show CDR1 as SGHDT and CDR2 as YYEEEE. V dropped 1 base and J dropped 3 bases, with 14 bases sitting between them. The CDR3 loop spans 16 amino acids. The CDR3 bases are TGTGCCAGCAGCTTGAGTGGGGGGGGCCTCAATCAGCCCCAGCATTTT. This codes for CASSLSGGGLNQPQHF.

The rearrangement uses TRBV5-5 and TRBJ2-3, with TRBD1 matching over 7 bases. The CDR3 is made up of 15 amino acids. V lost 4 bases, J lost 9 bases, and 14 bases stayed unmatched. Per the germline V gene, CDR1 is SGHKS and CDR2 is YYEKEE (reference sequence). The CDR3 here is CASSRAQGNSGTQYF. DNA for the CDR3: TGTGCCAGCAGCCGGGCACAGGGGAACTCGGGAACGCAGTATTTT.

The J gene is TRBJ2-2, the V gene TRBV27, with 7 bases that match TRBD1. In germline, CDR1 is MNHEY, CDR2 SMNVEV (reference sequence). Losses at the gene ends were 7 bases for V and 7 bases for J; bases not matched to a gene: 6. The CDR3 extends over 13 amino acids. The CDR3 DNA is TGTGCCAGCAAGCCCGACAGGGTCGGGGAGCTGTTTTTT. As protein: CASKPDRVGELFF.

This chain links TRBV5-1 with TRBJ2-3; 9 bases match TRBD1. Trimming at V came to 4 bases and at J to 4 bases, leaving 10 bases not matched to a gene. This CDR3 is built from 16 residues. In germline, CDR1 is SGHRS, CDR2 YFSETQ. The CDR3 sequence is CASSLPGQGGPDTQYF. CDR3 DNA sequence: TGCGCCAGCAGCCTACCGGGACAGGGTGGCCCAGATACGCAGTATTTT.

The rearrangement uses TRBV9 and TRBJ1-1; 9 bases agree with TRBD1. The germline V gene encodes CDR1 SGDLS and CDR2 YYNGEE. This CDR3 has 16 amino acids. The V segment lost 4 bases and the J segment 0 bases; nucleotides outside the gene matches: 7. The CDR3: CASSPGQGWVNTEAFF. CDR3 in DNA: TGTGCCAGCAGCCCCGGACAGGGGTGGGTGAACACTGAAGCTTTCTTT.

V and J are TRBV7-8 and TRBJ2-1; D might be TRBD2 (6 bases). The length of the CDR3 is 15 residues. V gave up 7 bases and J gave up 5 bases, with 18 bases separating them. Germline CDR1 SGHVS, CDR2 FQNEAQ. The CDR3 region is CASNRDSPSDNEQFF. The CDR3 region has the DNA TGTGCCAGCAATAGGGACTCGCCTAGCGACAATGAGCAGTTCTTC.

The chain recombines TRBV11-3 with TRBJ2-3, with D tentatively TRBD2 (5 bases). The CDR3 consists of 16 residues. The V gene's germline CDR1 is SGHNT and CDR2 YENEEA. V was shortened by 1 base and J by 1 base, with 12 bases between the two germline ends. The CDR3 is CASSLGVGARTDTQYF. The CDR3 DNA reads as TGTGCCAGCAGCTTAGGCGTGGGAGCCCGCACAGATACGCAGTATTTT.

The chain has TRBV5-1 and TRBJ2-5, with TRBD1 identical over 8 bases. This CDR3 has 16 residues. The J segment lost 0 bases and the V segment lost 2 bases, leaving 6 bases of the junction unmatched. Germline CDR1 SGHRS, CDR2 YFSETQ. The CDR3 DNA reads TGCGCCAGCAGCTTATGGGACAGGACTTACCAAGAGACCCAGTACTTC. It codes for CASSLWDRTYQETQYF.

The chain combines TRBV5-1 with TRBJ2-5; 14 bases line up with TRBD2. The V segment lost 0 bases and the J segment 9 bases; nucleotides outside the gene matches: 10. CDR1 and CDR2 (germline): SGHRS, YFSETQ. The CDR3 has 17 residues. CDR3 region: CASSLGGTSGSSAAQYF. In DNA, the CDR3 is TGCGCCAGCAGCTTGGGGGGGACTAGCGGGAGTTCGGCGGCCCAGTACTTC.

V usage is TRBV7-2 and J usage is TRBJ2-7, with 13 bases that match TRBD2. Germline V CDR1 and CDR2: SGHTA, FQGNSA. The CDR3 runs 16 residues. J was trimmed by 0 bases and V by 5 bases; bases with no gene match: 4. Here the CDR3 reads CASSRTSGGFSYEQYF. In DNA form, the CDR3 reads TGTGCCAGCAGCCGGACTAGCGGGGGTTTCTCCTACGAGCAGTACTTC.

The rearrangement joins TRBV7-2 to TRBJ1-2; D might be TRBD1 (6 bases). V was cut by 5 bases and J by 7 bases, with 17 bases left in between. The CDR3 spans 14 residues. From germline, CDR1 is SGHTA and CDR2 FQGNSA. CDR3 amino acids: CASSAKVAGVGYTF. Here the CDR3 DNA reads TGTGCCAGCAGCGCTAAGGTGGCAGGGGTTGGCTACACCTTC.

The chain combines TRBV6-5 with TRBJ1-3; 7 bases are shared with TRBD1. The CDR3 extends over 16 amino acids. CDR1 MNHEY and CDR2 SVGAGI come from the germline V gene. With V trimmed by 0 bases and J by 0 bases, 2 bases remained unmatched. The CDR3 DNA reads TGTGCCAGCAGTTACTCTTGGACAGGCTCTGGAAACACCATATATTTT. It is translated as CASSYSWTGSGNTIYF.

The V call is TRBV29-1, the J call TRBJ1-4; D perhaps matches TRBD1 (5 bases). The V gene lost 7 bases and the J gene lost 6 bases, with 15 bases spanning the gap. The CDR3 length is 13 residues. Germline assignment: CDR1 SQVTM and CDR2 ANQGSEA. The CDR3 coding sequence is TGCAGCGCCCGAGGGAGGGGAGATGAAAAACTGTTTTTT. Its protein is CSARGRGDEKLFF.